These 26 T cell receptor beta chains were all obtained from the same sample, sequenced in a study of radiation and T cells in renal cell carcinoma. As for time point: baseline pretreatment blood. The treatment here: 15 Gy SBRT to primary tumor, nephrectomy 4 weeks later. Measured with immunoSEQ multiplex PCR; TCRdb has only the in-frame clones, and not every one. The repertoire consists of about 21,000 clones, with around 80% occurring once and the leading ten covering around 40%. The sequences come from blood, collected from a patient whose treatment included radiotherapy and nephrectomy. All receptors derive from a man aged 60 to 75 with renal cell carcinoma.

This clone occurred a few times. The V call is TRBV19, the J call TRBJ2-3, with 11 bases identical to TRBD2. After removal of 1 base from V and 6 bases from J, the junction contained 6 bases not matched to a gene. The CDR3 runs to 16 residues. Germline CDR1 is LNHDA and CDR2 is SQIVND (reference sequence). The CDR3 DNA follows: TGTGCCAGTAGTATAGGACTAGCGGGGATTATTGATACGCAGTATTTT. This codes for CASSIGLAGIIDTQYF.

The rearrangement uses TRBV30 and TRBJ2-3, with TRBD2 matching over 8 bases. Losses at the gene ends were 5 bases for V and 4 bases for J; bases not matched to a gene: 20. CDR3 size: 18 residues. Germline V gene lookup returns CDR1 GTSNPN and CDR2 SVGIG (reference sequence). CDR3 loop: CAWGPWDRWTSPADTQYF. Written as DNA, the CDR3 is TGTGCCTGGGGACCCTGGGACCGATGGACTAGCCCCGCAGATACGCAGTATTTT.

This clone was recorded at least ten times. The chain couples TRBV5-4 to TRBJ2-7; the D gene is possibly TRBD2 (6 bases). Germline V gives CDR1 SGHNT, CDR2 YYREEE (reference sequence). Trimming left V 4 bases short and J 1 base short, with 12 bases between. The CDR3 has 14 amino acids. CDR3 nucleotides: TGTGCCAGCAGCGGGGGACTGTCATCCTACGAGCAGTACTTC. Residues: CASSGGLSSYEQYF.

A note on this clone: At one boundary the junction diverges from the germline segment, which might be a read error. The rearrangement joins TRBV5-4 to TRBJ1-6; perhaps TRBD1 as D (6 bases). CDR1 and CDR2 (germline): SGHNT, YYREEE (reference sequence). The CDR3 contains 15 residues. The CDR3 here is CASSLGTAYNSPLHF. For the CDR3, the DNA is TGTGCCAGCAGCTTGGGGACAGCCTACAATTCACCCCTCCACTTT.

The V call is TRBV6-5, the J call TRBJ1-2, with D perhaps TRBD1 (5 bases). The V end lost 0 bases, the J end lost 8 bases, and 13 bases lay between the germline ends. From germline, CDR1 is MNHEY and CDR2 SVGAGI. The CDR3 is 14 amino acids. CDR3 residues: CASSYSGGSGGYTF. The CDR3, as DNA: TGTGCCAGCAGTTACTCCGGGGGGTCGGGCGGCTACACCTTC.

This chain links TRBV7-3 with TRBJ2-7, with D hard to call. V was cut by 5 bases and J by 3 bases, with 11 bases left in between. This CDR3 spans 13 amino acids. From germline, CDR1 is SGHTA and CDR2 FQGTGA. The CDR3 DNA is TGTGCCAGCAGCGCCTCGACGTACTACGAGCAGTACTTC. Translated, it gives CASSASTYYEQYF.

This sequence joins TRBV6-1 and TRBJ1-1; tentatively, D is TRBD1 (5 bases). The CDR3 totals 11 residues. V dropped 10 bases and J dropped 8 bases, with 14 bases sitting between them. Germline CDR1 is MNHNS and CDR2 is SASEGT. CDR3 loop: CATTFRAEAFF. The CDR3 coding sequence is TGTGCCACCACCTTCAGGGCCGAAGCTTTCTTT.

This clone is categorized as medium-sized. The chain combines TRBV7-9 with TRBJ2-7; 7 nucleotides match TRBD1. CDR3 size: 14 residues. J lost 4 bases, V lost 5 bases, and 8 bases had no gene match. Germline V gene sequence: CDR1 SEHNR, CDR2 FQNEAQ (reference sequence). The CDR3 DNA sequence: TGTGCCAGCAGCCTGACAGGGATTGAATACGAGCAGTACTTC. Protein sequence: CASSLTGIEYEQYF.

This chain uses TRBV4-3 with TRBJ2-5, with D hard to call. The J call may be faulty, since TRBJ2-7 better matches the DNA end. Germline lookup yields CDR1 LGHNA and CDR2 YSLEER. CDR3 size: 15 residues. As DNA, the CDR3 is TGCGCCAGCAGCCAAGCGGTCCGAAGCTCCTACGAGCAGTACTTC. Protein: CASSQAVRSSYEQYF.

J is TRBJ2-7 and V is TRBV4-3; TRBD2 is a possible D gene (6 bases). Germline CDR1 reads LGHNA; CDR2 reads YSLEER. The V end lost 0 bases, the J end lost 2 bases, and 17 bases lay between the germline ends. The CDR3 is 17 amino acids. CDR3 in amino acids: CASSQDMGGTKPYEQYF. The CDR3, as DNA: TGCGCCAGCAGCCAAGATATGGGCGGGACGAAGCCCTACGAGCAGTACTTC.

V gene TRBV29-1 combines with J gene TRBJ2-7; D possibly corresponds to TRBD2 (6 bases). Trimming stripped 4 bases from V and 5 bases from J, with 12 bases between. CDR1 and CDR2 from the germline V gene are SQVTM and ANQGSEA. There are 12 residues in the CDR3. This CDR3 is CSVVSGSDEQYF. The DNA for the CDR3 is TGCAGCGTTGTTAGCGGTAGCGACGAGCAGTACTTC.

The chain uses TRBV10-3 and TRBJ1-6; 7 nucleotides agree with TRBD1. CDR3 size: 14 residues. The J segment lost 7 bases and the V segment lost 6 bases, leaving 6 bases of the junction unmatched. Germline-derived CDR1 and CDR2 are ENHRY and SYGVKD. CDR3 loop: CAIRPTGTNSPLHF. The CDR3, as DNA: TGTGCCATCAGACCGACAGGGACCAATTCACCCCTCCACTTT.

The CDR3 region is CASSLVRASTEAFF. Here the CDR3 DNA reads TGTGCCAGCAGCTTAGTAAGGGCGAGCACTGAAGCTTTCTTT. The chain employs TRBV11-2 and TRBJ1-1; unclear D gene. Germline loops: CDR1 SGHAT, CDR2 FQNNGV. The V end lost 1 base, the J end lost 4 bases, and 10 bases lay between the germline ends. The CDR3 runs 14 residues. Using reference TRBV11-2 and TRBJ1-1 for the parts outside the CDR3, the full variable domain is EAGVAQSPRYKIIEKRQSVAFWCNPISGHATLYWYQQILGQGPKLLIQFQNNGVVDDSQLPKDRFSAERLKGVDSTLKIQPAKLEDSAVYLCASSLVRASTEAFFGQGTRLTVV.

The gene calls are TRBV11-1 and TRBJ1-1; possible D gene TRBD1, 6 bases. The CDR3 has 13 amino acids. Germline CDR1 and CDR2: SGHAT and FQDESV (reference sequence). Trimming cost V 5 bases and J 8 bases, with 15 bases left between them. The CDR3 region has the DNA TGTGCCAGCAGCAGACACAGGGCGGCGGAAGCTTTCTTT. Encoded protein: CASSRHRAAEAFF.

CDR3: CASSQREGVYEQFF. In DNA form, the CDR3 reads TGTGCCAGCAGTCAGCGGGAGGGGGTCTATGAGCAGTTCTTC. V gene TRBV27 combines with J gene TRBJ2-1; TRBD2 matches 10 bases. Germline trimming cut 5 bases from V and 8 bases from J; bases unmatched to any gene: 6. The CDR3 covers 14 residues. CDR1 and CDR2 (germline): MNHEY, SMNVEV (reference sequence).

On this clone: One end of the junction fails to match germline, which may point to a read error. This chain connects TRBV18 to TRBJ2-7; 8 bases align to TRBD2. CDR3 length: 14 amino acids. Germline lookup yields CDR1 KGHSH and CDR2 LQKENI. This CDR3 reads CASSPGLDSSEQYF. DNA of the CDR3: TGTGCCAGCTCACCGGGACTAGACTCCTCCGAGCAGTACTTC.

The chain links TRBV9 to TRBJ2-1; no firm D call. The CDR3 totals 13 residues. In germline, CDR1 is SGDLS, CDR2 YYNGEE. With 3 bases removed from V and 0 bases from J, the gap between germline ends came to 4 bases. CDR3 nucleotide sequence: TGTGCCAGCAGCGGCAACTCCTACAATGAGCAGTTCTTC. This translates into CASSGNSYNEQFF. The full variable domain, its missing parts supplied by reference TRBV9 and TRBJ2-1, is DSGVTQTPKHLITATGQRVTLRCSPRSGDLSVYWYQQSLDQGLQFLIQYYNGEERAKGNILERFSAQQFPDLHSELNLSSLELGDSALYFCASSGNSYNEQFFGPGTRLTVL.

CDR3 nucleotide sequence: TGTGCCACCAAACAAGGGGGCAGGAGTTCACCCCTCCACTTT. Protein product: CATKQGGRSSPLHF. This rearrangement joins TRBV6-5 to TRBJ1-6; 7 bases are a match to TRBD1. Germline-derived CDR1 and CDR2 are MNHEY and SVGAGI. Losses at the gene ends were 10 bases for V and 9 bases for J; bases not matched to a gene: 12. This CDR3 has 14 amino acids.

The V and J genes are TRBV2 and TRBJ2-6; D unclear. From germline, CDR1 is SNHLY and CDR2 FYNNEI. CDR3 length: 14 residues. V lost 6 bases to trimming and J lost 0 bases, with 6 bases between them. In nucleotides, the CDR3 is TGTGCCAGCAGGAAGAGCTCTGGGGCCAACGTCCTGACTTTC. Its protein product is CASRKSSGANVLTF.

This chain uses TRBV25-1 with TRBJ2-3, with D unresolved. V was pared by 4 bases and J by 9 bases, with 11 bases between. There are 12 residues in the CDR3. The germline V gene encodes CDR1 MGHDK and CDR2 SYGVNS. The CDR3 loop is CASSAPFRTQYF. CDR3 bases: TGTGCCAGCAGTGCCCCTTTTCGAACGCAGTATTTT.

The V gene is TRBV29-1, the J gene TRBJ2-7; 10 nucleotides agree with TRBD1. Trimming took 7 bases from V and 2 from J; bases not matched to a gene: 5. Germline V gene sequence: CDR1 SQVTM, CDR2 ANQGSEA. The CDR3 length is 13 residues. The CDR3 reads CSARDRGPYEQYF. In DNA, the CDR3 is TGCAGCGCCCGGGACAGGGGTCCCTACGAGCAGTACTTC.

V gene TRBV19 combines with J gene TRBJ2-7; 11 bases agree with TRBD1. CDR1 LNHDA and CDR2 SQIVND come from the germline V gene (reference sequence). There are 15 residues in the CDR3. Trimming at V came to 5 bases and at J to 5 bases, leaving 8 bases not matched to a gene. The CDR3 region is CASSGFRTGGHEQYF. CDR3 DNA sequence: TGTGCCAGTAGTGGGTTCCGGACAGGGGGCCACGAGCAGTACTTC.

The chain combines TRBV2 with TRBJ1-4; a weak D match, TRBD1 (5 bases). Between the trimmed V and J ends, which lost 3 bases and 11 bases, there was a span of 13 bases. CDR1 is SNHLY and CDR2 is FYNNEI in the germline V gene. This CDR3 spans 13 amino acids. The CDR3 protein is CASSEVGEGKLFF. In nucleotides, the CDR3 is TGTGCCAGCAGTGAGGTCGGGGAGGGGAAACTGTTTTTT.

The V call is TRBV5-4, the J call TRBJ2-5; the D gene could be TRBD1 or TRBD2 (6 bases each). In germline, CDR1 is SGHNT, CDR2 YYREEE (reference sequence). Trimming cost V 4 bases and J 5 bases, with 18 bases left between them. This CDR3 comprises 15 residues. DNA for the CDR3: TGTGCCAGCAGCCAACGTTCGGGGGCTCAGGAGACCCAGTACTTC. It yields the protein CASSQRSGAQETQYF.

This chain links TRBV7-2 with TRBJ2-7; no firm D call. The CDR3 is made up of 14 amino acids. The germline V gene encodes CDR1 SGHTA and CDR2 FQGNSA. Trimming removed 4 bases from V and 4 bases from J, with 14 bases in between. The CDR3 sequence is CASSSSYELYEQYF. CDR3 DNA: TGTGCCAGCAGCTCATCCTACGAGCTGTACGAGCAGTACTTC. The full variable domain, completed using reference TRBV7-2 and TRBJ2-7, is GAGVSQSPSNKVTEKGKDVELRCDPISGHTALYWYRQSLGQGLEFLIYFQGNSAPDKSGLPSDRFSAERTGGSVSTLTIQRTQQEDSAVYLCASSSSYELYEQYFGPGTRLTVT.

This clone has a single count. The chain is built from TRBV4-2 and TRBJ2-7; TRBD1 matches 10 bases. This CDR3 is 16 amino acids long. Germline-derived CDR1 and CDR2 are LGHNA and YNFKEQ. V lost 3 bases and J lost 4; bases outside the gene matches: 9. CDR3 amino acids: CASSHPQGTGVYEQYF. The CDR3 DNA follows: TGTGCCAGCAGCCACCCCCAAGGGACAGGGGTTTACGAGCAGTACTTC.